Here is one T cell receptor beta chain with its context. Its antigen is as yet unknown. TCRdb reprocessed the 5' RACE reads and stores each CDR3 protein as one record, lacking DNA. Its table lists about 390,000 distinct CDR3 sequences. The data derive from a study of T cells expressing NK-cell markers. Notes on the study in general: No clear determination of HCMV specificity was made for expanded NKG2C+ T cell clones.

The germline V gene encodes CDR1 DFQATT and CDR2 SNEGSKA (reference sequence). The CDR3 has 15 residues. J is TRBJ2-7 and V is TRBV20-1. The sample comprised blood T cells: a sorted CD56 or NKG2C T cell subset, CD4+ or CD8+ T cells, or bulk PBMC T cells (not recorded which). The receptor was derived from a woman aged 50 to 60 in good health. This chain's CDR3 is CSARAPSWPIDEQYF.